This T cell receptor (beta chain) originates from a study of blood T cell repertoires in COVID-19. About the research overall: COVID-19 samples from acute and convalescent phases originated in the United States, Italy and Spain.

The data were produced by immunoSEQ multiplex PCR, yet TCRdb's version contains in-frame clones alone and is incomplete. The sample yields hundreds of thousands of clones, approximately 90% seen once. CDR1 and CDR2 from the germline V gene are MNHEY and SVGAGI. The CDR3 contains 15 residues. Deletions cut 0 bases from V and 5 bases from J, with 10 bases between. The V and J genes are TRBV6-5 and TRBJ2-2; possibly TRBD1 for D (6 bases). The sequencing sample was made of peripheral blood. The clonotype was recovered from a young woman with acute or convalescent COVID-19. CDR3 nucleotides: TGTGCCAGCAGTTACTCCTGGACAGATACCGGGGAGCTGTTTTTT. Amino acid sequence: CASSYSWTDTGELFF.